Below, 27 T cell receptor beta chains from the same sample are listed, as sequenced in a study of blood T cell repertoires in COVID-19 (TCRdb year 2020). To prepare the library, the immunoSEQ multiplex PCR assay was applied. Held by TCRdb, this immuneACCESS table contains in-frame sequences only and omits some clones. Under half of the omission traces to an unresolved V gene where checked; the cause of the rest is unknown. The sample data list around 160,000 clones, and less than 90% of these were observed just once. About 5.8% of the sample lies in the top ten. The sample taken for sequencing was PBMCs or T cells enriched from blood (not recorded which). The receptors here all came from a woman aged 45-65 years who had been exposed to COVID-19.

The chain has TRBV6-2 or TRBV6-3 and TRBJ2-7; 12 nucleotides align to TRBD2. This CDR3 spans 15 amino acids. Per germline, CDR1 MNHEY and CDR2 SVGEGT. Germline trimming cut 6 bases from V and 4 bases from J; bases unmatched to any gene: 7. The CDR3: CASRPSGGAGYEQYF. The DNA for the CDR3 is TGTGCCAGCAGACCTAGCGGGGGGGCCGGGTACGAGCAGTACTTC.

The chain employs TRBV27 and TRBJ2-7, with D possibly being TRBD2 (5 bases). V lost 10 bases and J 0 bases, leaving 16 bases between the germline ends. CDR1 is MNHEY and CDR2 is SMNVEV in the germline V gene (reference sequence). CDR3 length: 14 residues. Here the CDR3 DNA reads TGTGCCACGCAAACTAGGTCCGGCTCCTACGAGCAGTACTTC. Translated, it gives CATQTRSGSYEQYF.

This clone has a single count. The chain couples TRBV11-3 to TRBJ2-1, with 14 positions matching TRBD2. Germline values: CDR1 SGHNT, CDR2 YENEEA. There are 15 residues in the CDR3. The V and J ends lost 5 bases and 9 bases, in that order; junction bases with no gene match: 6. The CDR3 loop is CASSPTSGRVGEQFF. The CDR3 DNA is TGTGCCAGCAGCCCGACTAGCGGGAGGGTCGGTGAGCAGTTCTTC.

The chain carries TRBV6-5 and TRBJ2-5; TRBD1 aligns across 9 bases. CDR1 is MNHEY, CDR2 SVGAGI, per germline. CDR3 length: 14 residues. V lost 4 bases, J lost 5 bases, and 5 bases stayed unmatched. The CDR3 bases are TGTGCCAGCAGTTCAACAGGGGGCCCGGAGACCCAGTACTTC. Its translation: CASSSTGGPETQYF.

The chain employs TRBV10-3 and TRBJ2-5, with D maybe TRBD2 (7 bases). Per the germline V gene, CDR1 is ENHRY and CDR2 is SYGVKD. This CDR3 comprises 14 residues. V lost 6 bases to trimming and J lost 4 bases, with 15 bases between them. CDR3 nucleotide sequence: TGTGCCATCAGCGGGGGGCCCCATTTAGAGACCCAGTACTTC. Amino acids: CAISGGPHLETQYF.

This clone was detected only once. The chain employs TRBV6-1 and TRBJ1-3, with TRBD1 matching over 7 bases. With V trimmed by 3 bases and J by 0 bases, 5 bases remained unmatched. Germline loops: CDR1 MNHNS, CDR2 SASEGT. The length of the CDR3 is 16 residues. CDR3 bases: TGTGCCAGCAGTGAGCCGGGACAGCTCTCTGGAAACACCATATATTTT. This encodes CASSEPGQLSGNTIYF.

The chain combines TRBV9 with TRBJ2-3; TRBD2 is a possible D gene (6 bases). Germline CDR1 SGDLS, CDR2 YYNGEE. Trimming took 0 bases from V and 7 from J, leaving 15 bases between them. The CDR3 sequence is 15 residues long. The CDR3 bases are TGTGCCAGCAGCGTAGAACCGGGAGTAGGGAATACGCAGTATTTT. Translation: CASSVEPGVGNTQYF.

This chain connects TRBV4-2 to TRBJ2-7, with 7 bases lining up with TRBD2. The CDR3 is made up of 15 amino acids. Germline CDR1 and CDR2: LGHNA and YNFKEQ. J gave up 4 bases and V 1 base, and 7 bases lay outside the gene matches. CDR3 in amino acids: CASSQVAGEGYEQYF. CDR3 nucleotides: TGTGCCAGCAGCCAAGTTGCGGGGGAGGGTTACGAGCAGTACTTC.

The CDR3 region is CASSFGGRGEKLFF. The CDR3 region has the DNA TGCGCCAGCAGCTTCGGGGGGCGAGGGGAAAAACTGTTTTTT. The genes are TRBV5-1 and TRBJ1-4; a weak D match, TRBD1 (6 bases). The CDR3 spans 14 residues. Germline V gene lookup returns CDR1 SGHRS and CDR2 YFSETQ. The V gene lost 2 bases and the J gene lost 8 bases, with 13 bases spanning the gap.

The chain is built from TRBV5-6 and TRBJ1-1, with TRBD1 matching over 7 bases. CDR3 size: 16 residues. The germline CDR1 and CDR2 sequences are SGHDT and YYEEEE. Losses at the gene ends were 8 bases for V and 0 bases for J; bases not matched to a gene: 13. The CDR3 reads CASNRQGLGMNTEAFF. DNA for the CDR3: TGTGCCAGTAATCGACAGGGATTGGGGATGAACACTGAAGCTTTCTTT.

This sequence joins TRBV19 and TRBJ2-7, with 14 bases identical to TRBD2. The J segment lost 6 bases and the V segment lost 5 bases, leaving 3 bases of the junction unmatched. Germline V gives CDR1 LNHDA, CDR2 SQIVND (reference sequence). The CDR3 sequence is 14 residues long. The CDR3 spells CASSVGTSGGEQYF. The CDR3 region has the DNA TGTGCCAGTAGTGTCGGGACTAGCGGGGGCGAGCAGTACTTC.

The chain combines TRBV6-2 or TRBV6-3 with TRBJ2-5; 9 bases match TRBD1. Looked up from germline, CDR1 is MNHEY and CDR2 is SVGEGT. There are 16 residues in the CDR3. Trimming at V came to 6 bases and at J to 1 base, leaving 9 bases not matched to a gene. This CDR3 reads CASSPMTGGIQETQYF. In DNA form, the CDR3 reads TGTGCCAGCAGCCCCATGACAGGGGGTATCCAAGAGACCCAGTACTTC.

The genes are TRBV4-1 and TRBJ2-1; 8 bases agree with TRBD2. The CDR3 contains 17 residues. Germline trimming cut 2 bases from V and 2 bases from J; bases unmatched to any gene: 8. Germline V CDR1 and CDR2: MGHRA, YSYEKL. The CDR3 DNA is TGCGCCAGCAGCCAAACTAGCGGCATGGGGGCCTACAATGAGCAGTTCTTC. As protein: CASSQTSGMGAYNEQFF.

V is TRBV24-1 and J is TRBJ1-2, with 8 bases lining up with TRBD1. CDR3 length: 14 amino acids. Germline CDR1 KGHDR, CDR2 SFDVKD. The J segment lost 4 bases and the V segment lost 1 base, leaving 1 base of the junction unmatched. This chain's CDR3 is CATSDLGTGYGYTF. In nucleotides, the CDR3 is TGTGCCACCAGTGATTTAGGGACAGGCTATGGCTACACCTTC.

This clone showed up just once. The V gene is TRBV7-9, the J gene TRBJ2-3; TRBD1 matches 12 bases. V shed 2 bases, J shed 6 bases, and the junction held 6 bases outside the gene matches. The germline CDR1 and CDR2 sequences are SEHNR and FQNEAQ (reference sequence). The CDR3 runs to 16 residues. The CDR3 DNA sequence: TGTGCCAGCAGCTTACCTCCGGGACAGGGGGCGGATACGCAGTATTTT. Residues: CASSLPPGQGADTQYF. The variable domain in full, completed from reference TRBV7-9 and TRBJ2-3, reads DTGVSQNPRHKITKRGQNVTFRCDPISEHNRLYWYRQTLGQGPEFLTYFQNEAQLEKSRLLSDRFSAERPKGSFSTLEIQRTEQGDSAMYLCASSLPPGQGADTQYFGPGTRLTVL.

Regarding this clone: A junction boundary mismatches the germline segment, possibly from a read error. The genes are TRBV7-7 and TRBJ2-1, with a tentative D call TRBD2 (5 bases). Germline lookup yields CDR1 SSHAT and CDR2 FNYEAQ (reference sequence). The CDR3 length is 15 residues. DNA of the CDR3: TGTGCTAGCAGCCCCCGGGGAGTCGCCTACAATGAGCAGTTCTTC. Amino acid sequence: CASSPRGVAYNEQFF.

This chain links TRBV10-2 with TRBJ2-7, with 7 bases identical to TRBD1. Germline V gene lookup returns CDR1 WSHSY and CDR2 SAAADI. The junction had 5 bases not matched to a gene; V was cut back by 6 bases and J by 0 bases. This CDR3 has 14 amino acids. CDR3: CASRPGQSSYEQYF. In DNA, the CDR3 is TGCGCCAGCAGGCCGGGACAGAGCTCCTACGAGCAGTACTTC.

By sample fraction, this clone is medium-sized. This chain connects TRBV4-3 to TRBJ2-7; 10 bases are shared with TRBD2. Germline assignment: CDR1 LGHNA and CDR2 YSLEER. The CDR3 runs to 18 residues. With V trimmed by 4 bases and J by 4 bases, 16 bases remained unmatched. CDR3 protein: CASSLHLPTAGGPYEQYF. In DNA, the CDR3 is TGCGCCAGCAGCCTTCACCTCCCAACAGCGGGAGGGCCATACGAGCAGTACTTC.

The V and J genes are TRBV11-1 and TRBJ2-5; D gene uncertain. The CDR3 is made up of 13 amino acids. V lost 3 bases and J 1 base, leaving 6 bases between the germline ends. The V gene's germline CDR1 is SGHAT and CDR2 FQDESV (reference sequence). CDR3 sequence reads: CASSFSPQETQYF. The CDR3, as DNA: TGTGCCAGCAGCTTCTCTCCCCAAGAGACCCAGTACTTC.

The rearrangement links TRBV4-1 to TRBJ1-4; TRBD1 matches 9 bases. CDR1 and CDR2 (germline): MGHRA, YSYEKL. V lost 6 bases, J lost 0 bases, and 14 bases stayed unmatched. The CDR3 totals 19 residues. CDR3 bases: TGCGCCAGCAGAATGCACTGGGACAGGGTGGGTTCAACTAATGAAAAACTGTTTTTT. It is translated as CASRMHWDRVGSTNEKLFF.

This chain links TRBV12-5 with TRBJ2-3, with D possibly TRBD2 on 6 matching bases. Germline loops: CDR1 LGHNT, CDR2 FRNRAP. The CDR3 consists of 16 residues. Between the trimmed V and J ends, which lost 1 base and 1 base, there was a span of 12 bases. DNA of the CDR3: TGTGCTAGTGGTTTGGGCCGGGAGTTTGGCACAGATACGCAGTATTTT. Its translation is CASGLGREFGTDTQYF.

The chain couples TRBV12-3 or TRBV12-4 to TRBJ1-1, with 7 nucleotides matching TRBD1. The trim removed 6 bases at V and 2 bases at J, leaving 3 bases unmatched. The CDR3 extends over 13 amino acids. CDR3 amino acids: CASSDRANTEAFF. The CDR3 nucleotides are TGTGCCAGCAGCGACAGGGCCAACACTGAAGCTTTCTTT.

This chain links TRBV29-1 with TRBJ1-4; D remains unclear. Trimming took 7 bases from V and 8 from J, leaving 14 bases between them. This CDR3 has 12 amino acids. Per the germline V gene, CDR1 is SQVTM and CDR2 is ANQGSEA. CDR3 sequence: CSARTGREKLFF. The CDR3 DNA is TGCAGCGCCCGGACTGGTCGGGAAAAACTGTTTTTT.

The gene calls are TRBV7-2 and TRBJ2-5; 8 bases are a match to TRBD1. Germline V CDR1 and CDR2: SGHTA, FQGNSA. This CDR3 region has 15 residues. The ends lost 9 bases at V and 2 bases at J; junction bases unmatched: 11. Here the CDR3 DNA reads TGTGCCAGTAGAATCCCAGGGGGCTGGCAAGAGACCCAGTACTTC. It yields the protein CASRIPGGWQETQYF.

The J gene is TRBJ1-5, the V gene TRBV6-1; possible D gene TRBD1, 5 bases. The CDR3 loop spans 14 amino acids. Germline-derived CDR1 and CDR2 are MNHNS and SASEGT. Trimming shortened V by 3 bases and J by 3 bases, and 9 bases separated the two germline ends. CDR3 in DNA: TGTGCCAGCAGTGAGTTCAGGGACAATCAGCCCCAGCATTTT. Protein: CASSEFRDNQPQHF.

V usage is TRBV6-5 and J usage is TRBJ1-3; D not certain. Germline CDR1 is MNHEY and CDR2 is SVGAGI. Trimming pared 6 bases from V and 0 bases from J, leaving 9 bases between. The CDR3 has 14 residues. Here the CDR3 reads CASSDWSSGNTIYF. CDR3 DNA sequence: TGTGCCAGCAGCGACTGGAGCTCTGGAAACACCATATATTTT.

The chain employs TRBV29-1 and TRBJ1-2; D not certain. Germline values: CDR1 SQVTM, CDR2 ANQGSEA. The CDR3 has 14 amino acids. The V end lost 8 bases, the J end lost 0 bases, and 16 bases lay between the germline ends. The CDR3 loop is CSSDGGYANYGYTF. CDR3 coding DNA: TGCAGCTCCGACGGAGGGTACGCTAACTATGGCTACACCTTC.